The 25 T cell receptor beta chains in this list originate from one sample, sequenced in a study of blood T cell repertoires in COVID-19. Only in-frame clones appear in the TCRdb table, and some are missing; sequencing was by immunoSEQ multiplex PCR. This table has 220,000 or so clones, 82% appearing once. Specimen: PBMCs or T cells enriched from blood (not recorded which). These receptor sequences come from a woman in her sixties or seventies who had recovered from COVID-19.

As DNA, the CDR3 is TGCGCCAGCAGCGCTGACAGGGGACTCCAACCTTATGGCTACACCTTC. Amino acids: CASSADRGLQPYGYTF. The rearrangement links TRBV5-1 to TRBJ1-2, with TRBD1 matching over 8 bases. Per the germline V gene, CDR1 is SGHRS and CDR2 is YFSETQ. CDR3 length: 16 residues. The ends lost 4 bases at V and 5 bases at J; junction bases unmatched: 13.

V usage is TRBV7-9 and J usage is TRBJ1-4; 7 bases line up with TRBD1. Germline V gene lookup returns CDR1 SEHNR and CDR2 FQNEAQ (reference sequence). Trimming removed 5 bases from V and 5 bases from J; junction bases left unmatched: 5. The CDR3 consists of 14 residues. The CDR3 spells CASSTRQGNEKLFF. In nucleotides, the CDR3 is TGTGCCAGCAGCACCCGACAGGGAAATGAAAAACTGTTTTTT. Combining the CDR3 with reference TRBV7-9 and TRBJ1-4 gives the whole variable domain DTGVSQNPRHKITKRGQNVTFRCDPISEHNRLYWYRQTLGQGPEFLTYFQNEAQLEKSRLLSDRFSAERPKGSFSTLEIQRTEQGDSAMYLCASSTRQGNEKLFFGSGTQLSVL.

This chain links TRBV5-5 with TRBJ1-5; 10 nucleotides agree with TRBD1. Germline V lookup: CDR1 SGHKS, CDR2 YYEKEE (reference sequence). Unmatched junction bases numbered 8, after V lost 5 bases and J lost 6 bases. This CDR3 is 15 amino acids long. The CDR3 bases are TGTGCCAGCAGGGCGACAGGGGGCTATGGTCAGCCCCAGCATTTT. It is translated as CASRATGGYGQPQHF. The full variable domain, completed using reference TRBV5-5 and TRBJ1-5, is DAGVTQSPTHLIKTRGQQVTLRCSPISGHKSVSWYQQVLGQGPQFIFQYYEKEERGRGNFPDRFSARQFPNYSSELNVNALLLGDSALYLCASRATGGYGQPQHFGDGTRLSIL.

The chain recombines TRBV7-2 with TRBJ1-2; 9 bases map to TRBD1. The V segment lost 5 bases and the J segment 6 bases; nucleotides outside the gene matches: 4. The germline V gene encodes CDR1 SGHTA and CDR2 FQGNSA. The CDR3 totals 13 residues. The CDR3 is CASSNRQGDGYTF. DNA of the CDR3: TGTGCCAGCAGCAACCGACAGGGGGATGGCTACACCTTC.

In this sample, this clone turned up once. The genes are TRBV20-1 and TRBJ1-1, with no clear D. This CDR3 spans 11 amino acids. Germline V gene sequence: CDR1 DFQATT, CDR2 SNEGSKA (reference sequence). V was cut by 7 bases and J by 8 bases, with 14 bases left in between. The CDR3 region is CSVTPPIEAFF. DNA of the CDR3: TGCAGTGTGACACCCCCTATCGAAGCTTTCTTT.

Comments on this clone: The DNA is left out, because the CDR3 cannot be placed on it with certainty; the CDR3 is given as TCRdb lists it. The J gene is TRBJ1-1, the V gene TRBV21-1; the table's D call, TRBD1, has no DNA check behind it. TRBV21-1 is a pseudogene. The CDR3 adds up to 15 amino acids, both ends counted. CDR3 sequence reads: CASSKVFAQGTEAFF.

V gene TRBV6-5 combines with J gene TRBJ2-3, with D perhaps TRBD2 (5 bases). Trimming pared 7 bases from V and 5 bases from J, leaving 16 bases between. CDR3 length: 14 amino acids. CDR1 and CDR2 (germline): MNHEY, SVGAGI. CDR3 region: CASTYREGGDTQYF. CDR3 nucleotide sequence: TGTGCCAGCACCTACCGGGAAGGTGGAGATACGCAGTATTTT.

This sequence joins TRBV7-3 and TRBJ2-7, with 8 bases aligning to TRBD1. This CDR3 contains 14 residues. V dropped 5 bases and J dropped 4; count of bases not matched to a gene: 7. Germline CDR1 reads SGHTA; CDR2 reads FQGTGA. The CDR3 nucleotides read TGTGCCAGCAGCCCCGGACAGGGAGGATACGAGCAGTACTTC. Amino acid sequence: CASSPGQGGYEQYF.

The chain links TRBV25-1 to TRBJ2-3, with TRBD2 identical over 10 bases. J gave up 2 bases and V 6 bases, and 8 bases lay outside the gene matches. The CDR3 is 16 residues long. Germline CDR1 MGHDK, CDR2 SYGVNS. The CDR3 coding sequence is TGTGCCAGCAGAGCAGCGGGGGGGGCGATCACAGATACGCAGTATTTT. Amino acid sequence: CASRAAGGAITDTQYF.

The chain recombines TRBV12-3 or TRBV12-4 with TRBJ1-1, with D perhaps matching TRBD1 (5 bases). CDR3 length: 13 amino acids. V gave up 5 bases and J gave up 2 bases, with 9 bases separating them. The CDR3 DNA is TGTGCCAGCAGTCGACAGAGTAACACTGAAGCTTTCTTT. Protein product: CASSRQSNTEAFF.

The chain is built from TRBV5-1 and TRBJ1-2; tentatively, D is TRBD1 (5 bases). Germline V CDR1 and CDR2: SGHRS, YFSETQ. This CDR3 comprises 14 residues. V shed 5 bases and J shed 0 bases, with 11 bases lying between them. The CDR3 nucleotides are TGCGCCAGCAGGGCAGGGACTTCTAACTATGGCTACACCTTC. Protein sequence: CASRAGTSNYGYTF.

This chain joins TRBV19 and TRBJ1-3; unclear D gene. The CDR3 sequence is 11 residues long. Germline lookup yields CDR1 LNHDA and CDR2 SQIVND (reference sequence). The V end lost 11 bases, the J end lost 8 bases, and 13 bases lay between the germline ends. Here the CDR3 reads CAAGLVDTIYF. In DNA form, the CDR3 reads TGTGCCGCGGGCCTTGTGGACACCATATATTTT.

The genes are TRBV6-5 and TRBJ1-5, with D hard to call. Germline V CDR1 and CDR2: MNHEY, SVGAGI. This CDR3 region has 13 residues. V was clipped by 6 bases and J by 2 bases, with 8 bases between them. CDR3 sequence reads: CASRPGGNQPQHF. Written as DNA, the CDR3 is TGTGCCAGCAGGCCGGGAGGCAATCAGCCCCAGCATTTT.

This chain links TRBV25-1 with TRBJ1-5; D unresolved. This CDR3 contains 14 residues. Germline lookup yields CDR1 MGHDK and CDR2 SYGVNS. V was shortened by 5 bases and J by 3 bases, with 11 bases between the two germline ends. CDR3 residues: CASSTTGANQPQHF. The DNA of the CDR3 is TGTGCCAGCAGTACAACGGGAGCCAATCAGCCCCAGCATTTT.

The chain joins TRBV10-3 to TRBJ1-6, with 8 bases identical to TRBD1. This CDR3 is built from 16 residues. The junction had 7 bases not matched to a gene; V was cut back by 0 bases and J by 9 bases. Looked up from germline, CDR1 is ENHRY and CDR2 is SYGVKD. CDR3 loop: CAISESTGVGISPLHF. CDR3 coding DNA: TGTGCCATCAGTGAGTCGACAGGGGTCGGGATTTCACCCCTCCACTTT.

This clone was detected once. The chain joins TRBV7-9 to TRBJ1-5; a weak D match, TRBD1 (6 bases). The germline gives CDR1 SEHNR, CDR2 FQNEAQ (reference sequence). V was shortened by 2 bases and J by 3 bases, with 11 bases between the two germline ends. CDR3 length equals 15 residues. The CDR3 reads CASSLSAGDNQPQHF. The CDR3 nucleotides read TGTGCCAGCAGCTTAAGCGCAGGGGACAATCAGCCCCAGCATTTT.

This clone showed up just once. V and J are TRBV19 and TRBJ1-5; no firm D call. Germline values: CDR1 LNHDA, CDR2 SQIVND (reference sequence). The CDR3 is made up of 14 amino acids. V was shortened by 9 bases and J by 0 bases, with 12 bases between the two germline ends. CDR3 sequence reads: CASVQTYSNQPQHF. The DNA of the CDR3 is TGTGCCAGCGTGCAGACATATAGCAATCAGCCCCAGCATTTT. The full variable domain, completed using reference TRBV19 and TRBJ1-5, is DGGITQSPKYLFRKEGQNVTLSCEQNLNHDAMYWYRQDPGQGLRLIYYSQIVNDFQKGDIAEGYSVSREKKESFPLTVTSAQKNPTAFYLCASVQTYSNQPQHFGDGTRLSIL.

In its sample, this clone was seen once. This chain links TRBV5-3 with TRBJ1-2; 8 bases fit TRBD1. TRBV5-3 has ORF status, its function being uncertain. V lost 0 bases to trimming and J lost 0 bases; unmatched junction nucleotides: 13. This CDR3 spans 19 amino acids. The CDR3: CARSLVHGAGGLSNYGYTF. The CDR3 nucleotides are TGTGCCAGAAGCTTGGTTCACGGGGCAGGGGGCCTCTCTAACTATGGCTACACCTTC.

This sequence joins TRBV3-1 (or the pseudogene TRBV3-2) and TRBJ2-2; D not resolved. The CDR3 totals 15 residues. Germline assignment: CDR1 LGHDT and CDR2 YNNKEL (reference sequence). V was pared by 1 base and J by 5 bases, with 11 bases between. This chain's CDR3 is CASSQVSLRTGELFF. DNA for the CDR3: TGTGCCAGCAGCCAAGTTTCTTTACGGACCGGGGAGCTGTTTTTT.

The chain carries TRBV7-9 and TRBJ2-7; D is perhaps TRBD2 (6 bases). Looked up from germline, CDR1 is SEHNR and CDR2 is FQNEAQ (reference sequence). V lost 7 bases and J 6 bases, leaving 19 bases between the germline ends. The CDR3 length is 14 residues. The DNA of the CDR3 is TGTGCCAGCAACCAACCCCAGGGAGGCTCCGAGCAGTACTTC. This translates into CASNQPQGGSEQYF.

The chain recombines TRBV3-1 (or the pseudogene TRBV3-2) with TRBJ1-1; TRBD1 matches 8 bases. Looked up from germline, CDR1 is LGHDT and CDR2 is YNNKEL (reference sequence). The CDR3 spans 15 residues. V gave up 4 bases and J gave up 7 bases; unmatched junction bases: 11. CDR3 coding DNA: TGTGCCAGCAGCCCTTCCCCCGGGACAGGAATTGAAGCTTTCTTT. Amino acids: CASSPSPGTGIEAFF.

V and J are TRBV5-4 and TRBJ2-3; 8 positions match TRBD1. Germline values: CDR1 SGHNT, CDR2 YYREEE (reference sequence). J gave up 5 bases and V 0 bases, and 5 bases lay outside the gene matches. The CDR3 is 15 amino acids. The CDR3 loop reads CASSLARGRLDTQYF. As DNA, the CDR3 is TGTGCCAGCAGCTTGGCCAGGGGGCGGTTAGATACGCAGTATTTT.

The chain combines TRBV3-1 (or the pseudogene TRBV3-2) with TRBJ2-1; the D is unclear. CDR1 LGHDT and CDR2 YNNKEL come from the germline V gene (reference sequence). Trimming took 1 base from V and 9 from J, leaving 4 bases between them. This CDR3 has 11 amino acids. CDR3 nucleotide sequence: TGTGCCAGCAGCCAAGCGAGTGAGCAGTTCTTC. Amino acids: CASSQASEQFF.

V gene TRBV18 combines with J gene TRBJ2-5; TRBD1 matches 8 bases. Germline V gene lookup returns CDR1 KGHSH and CDR2 LQKENI. Losses at the gene ends were 3 bases for V and 4 bases for J; bases not matched to a gene: 7. The CDR3 runs to 15 residues. In nucleotides, the CDR3 is TGTGCCAGCTCACCTCAGGACAGGGCTCCAGAGACCCAGTACTTC. Amino acid sequence: CASSPQDRAPETQYF.

The rearrangement uses TRBV19 and TRBJ1-2; tentatively, D is TRBD1 (5 bases). The CDR3 is 13 amino acids. The germline V and J ends were trimmed by 2 bases and 8 bases, with 12 bases remaining between them. Germline CDR1 reads LNHDA; CDR2 reads SQIVND (reference sequence). Written as DNA, the CDR3 is TGTGCCAGTAGTATATGGGGGGAAGAAGGCTACACCTTC. Translated: CASSIWGEEGYTF.